The 4 T cell receptor beta chains presented below share a single source sample, sequenced in a study of shared clonotypes between healthy human individuals (TCRdb year 2020). Library method: the immunoSEQ multiplex PCR assay. The clones in this table, taken by TCRdb from immuneACCESS, are in-frame only. Not every clone is retained; where verified, under half of the shortfall comes from an unresolved V gene, and the cause of the rest is unknown. In all, the sample holds over a million clones, and around four fifths of those were seen once. The ten largest clones add up to about 1.5% of the sample. Sequencing used memory CD4+ T cells sorted from blood. Sample cell subset or site, as interpreted from the label and publication: CD45RA-negative fraction. The receptors come from a young man in good health.

The rearrangement links TRBV5-1 to TRBJ1-2, with 9 bases matching TRBD1. Trimming removed 2 bases from V and 2 bases from J; junction bases left unmatched: 4. This CDR3 comprises 15 residues. CDR1 is SGHRS and CDR2 is YFSETQ in the germline V gene. The DNA for the CDR3 is TGCGCCAGCAGCTTCGCGGGACAGGGAAACTATGGCTACACCTTC. The encoded protein is CASSFAGQGNYGYTF.

The chain links TRBV6-1 to TRBJ1-2, with 8 nucleotides matching TRBD1. Germline V gene sequence: CDR1 MNHNS, CDR2 SASEGT. This CDR3 is built from 12 residues. J was trimmed by 8 bases and V by 4 bases; bases with no gene match: 3. The CDR3 sequence: CASSAGGWGYTF. CDR3 DNA sequence: TGTGCCAGCAGTGCAGGGGGCTGGGGCTACACCTTC.

The chain uses TRBV5-5 and TRBJ2-5, with 7 nucleotides matching TRBD2. TRBJ2-7 explains the end of the DNA better; the J call may be wrong. The CDR3 runs 16 residues. The germline V gene has CDR1 SGHKS and CDR2 YYEKEE (reference sequence). CDR3 sequence reads: CASSSSGLLSSYEQYF. CDR3 in DNA: TGTGCCAGCAGCTCCTCGGGACTACTGAGCTCCTACGAGCAGTACTTC.

A few counts support this clone. Other DNA sequences within the sample encode an identical CDR3. The chain links TRBV18 to TRBJ1-1; tentative D call: TRBD1 (5 bases). The CDR3 has 16 residues. Trimming removed 2 bases at V and 5 bases at J, with 18 bases between. Germline V gene sequence: CDR1 KGHSH, CDR2 LQKENI. CDR3 bases: TGTGCCAGCTCACCAAGGCAGGGAGGCGGGAAGACTGAAGCTTTCTTT. Residues: CASSPRQGGGKTEAFF.